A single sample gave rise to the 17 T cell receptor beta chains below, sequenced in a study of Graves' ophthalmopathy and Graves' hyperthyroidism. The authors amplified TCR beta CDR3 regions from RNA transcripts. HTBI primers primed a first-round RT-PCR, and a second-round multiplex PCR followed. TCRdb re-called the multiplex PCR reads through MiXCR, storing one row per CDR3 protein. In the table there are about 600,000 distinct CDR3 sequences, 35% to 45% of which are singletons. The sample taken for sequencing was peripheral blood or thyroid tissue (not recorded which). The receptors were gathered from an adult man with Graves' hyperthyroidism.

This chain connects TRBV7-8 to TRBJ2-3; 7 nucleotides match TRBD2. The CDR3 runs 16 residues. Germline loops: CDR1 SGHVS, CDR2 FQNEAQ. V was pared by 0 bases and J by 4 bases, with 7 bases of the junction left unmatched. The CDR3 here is CASSLAGGIWADTQYF. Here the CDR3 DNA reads TGTGCCAGCAGCTTAGCGGGGGGGATCTGGGCAGATACGCAGTATTTT.

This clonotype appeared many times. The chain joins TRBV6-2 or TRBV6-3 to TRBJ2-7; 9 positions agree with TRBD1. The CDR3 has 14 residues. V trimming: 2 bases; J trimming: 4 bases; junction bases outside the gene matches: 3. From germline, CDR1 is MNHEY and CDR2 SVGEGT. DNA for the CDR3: TGTGCCAGCAGTTACGCGGGACAGGGTTACGAGCAGTACTTC. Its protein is CASSYAGQGYEQYF.

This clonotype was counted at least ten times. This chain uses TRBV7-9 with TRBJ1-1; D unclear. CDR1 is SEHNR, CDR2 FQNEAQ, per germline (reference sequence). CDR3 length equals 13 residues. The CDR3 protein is CAARAELNTEAFF. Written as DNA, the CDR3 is TGTGCGGCTAGGGCAGAATTGAACACTGAAGCTTTCTTT.

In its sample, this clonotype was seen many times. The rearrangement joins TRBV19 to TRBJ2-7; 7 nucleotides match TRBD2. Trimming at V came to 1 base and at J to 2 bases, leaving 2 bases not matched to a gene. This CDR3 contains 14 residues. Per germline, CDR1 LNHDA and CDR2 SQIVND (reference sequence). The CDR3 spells CASSIGEGTYEQYF. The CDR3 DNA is TGTGCCAGTAGTATAGGGGAGGGCACCTACGAGCAGTACTTC.

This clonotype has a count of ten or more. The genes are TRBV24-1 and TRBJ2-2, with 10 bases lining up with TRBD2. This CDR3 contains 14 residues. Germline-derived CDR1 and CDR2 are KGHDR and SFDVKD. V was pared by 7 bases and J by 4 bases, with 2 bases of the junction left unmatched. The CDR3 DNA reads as TGTGCCACCAGGTCTAGCGGGAGCACCGGGGAGCTGTTTTTT. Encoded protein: CATRSSGSTGELFF.

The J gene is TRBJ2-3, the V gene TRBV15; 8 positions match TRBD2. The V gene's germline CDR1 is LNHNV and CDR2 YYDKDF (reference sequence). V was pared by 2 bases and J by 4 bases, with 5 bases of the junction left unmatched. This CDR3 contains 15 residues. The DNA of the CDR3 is TGTGCCACCAGCAGACCGGGACTAGACTCAGATACGCAGTATTTT. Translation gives CATSRPGLDSDTQYF.

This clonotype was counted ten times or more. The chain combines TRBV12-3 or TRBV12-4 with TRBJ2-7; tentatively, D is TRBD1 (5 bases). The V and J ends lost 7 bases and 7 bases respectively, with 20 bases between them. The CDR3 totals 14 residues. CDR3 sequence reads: CASTVGAGIGEQYF. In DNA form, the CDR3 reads TGTGCCAGCACCGTAGGGGCAGGGATAGGAGAGCAGTACTTC.

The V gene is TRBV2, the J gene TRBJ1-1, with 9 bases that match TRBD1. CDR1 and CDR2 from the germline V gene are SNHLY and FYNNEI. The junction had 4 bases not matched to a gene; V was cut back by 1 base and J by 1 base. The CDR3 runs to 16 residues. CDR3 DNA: TGTGCCAGCAGTGAAGGGTGGGGACAGGGGAACACTGAAGCTTTCTTT. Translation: CASSEGWGQGNTEAFF. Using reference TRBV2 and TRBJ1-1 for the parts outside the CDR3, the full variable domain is EPEVTQTPSHQVTQMGQEVILRCVPISNHLYFYWYRQILGQKVEFLVSFYNNEISEKSEIFDDQFSVERPDGSNFTLKIRSTKLEDSAMYFCASSEGWGQGNTEAFFGQGTRLTVV.

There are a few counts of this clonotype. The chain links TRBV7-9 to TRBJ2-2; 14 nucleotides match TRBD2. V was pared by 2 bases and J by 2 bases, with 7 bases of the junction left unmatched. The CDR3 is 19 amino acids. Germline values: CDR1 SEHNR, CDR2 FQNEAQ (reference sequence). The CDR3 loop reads CASSLFPGLAGVNTGELFF. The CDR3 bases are TGTGCCAGCAGCTTATTCCCGGGACTAGCGGGAGTCAACACCGGGGAGCTGTTTTTT.

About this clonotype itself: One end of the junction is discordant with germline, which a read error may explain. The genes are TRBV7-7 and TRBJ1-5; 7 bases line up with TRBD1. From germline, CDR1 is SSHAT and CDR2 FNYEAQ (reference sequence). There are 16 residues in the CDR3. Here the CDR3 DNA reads TGTGCTAGCAGCTTGGGGACAGTTGGACGCAATCAGCCCCAGCATTTT. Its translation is CASSLGTVGRNQPQHF.

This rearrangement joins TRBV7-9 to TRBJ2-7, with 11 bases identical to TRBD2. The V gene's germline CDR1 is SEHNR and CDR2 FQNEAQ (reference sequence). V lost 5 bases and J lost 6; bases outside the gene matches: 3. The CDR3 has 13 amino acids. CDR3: CASSRLAGGEQYF. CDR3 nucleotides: TGTGCCAGCAGCCGTCTAGCGGGGGGCGAGCAGTACTTC. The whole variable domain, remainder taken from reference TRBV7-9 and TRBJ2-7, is DTGVSQNPRHKITKRGQNVTFRCDPISEHNRLYWYRQTLGQGPEFLTYFQNEAQLEKSRLLSDRFSAERPKGSFSTLEIQRTEQGDSAMYLCASSRLAGGEQYFGPGTRLTVT.

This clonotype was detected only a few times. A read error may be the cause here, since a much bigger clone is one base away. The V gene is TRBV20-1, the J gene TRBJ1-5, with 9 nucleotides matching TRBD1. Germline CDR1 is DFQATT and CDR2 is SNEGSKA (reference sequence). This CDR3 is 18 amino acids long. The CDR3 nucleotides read TGCAGTGCTATGAGGACAGGGGTGACGAGCTGGAGCAATCAGTCCCAGCATTTT. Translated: CSAMRTGVTSWSNQSQHF.

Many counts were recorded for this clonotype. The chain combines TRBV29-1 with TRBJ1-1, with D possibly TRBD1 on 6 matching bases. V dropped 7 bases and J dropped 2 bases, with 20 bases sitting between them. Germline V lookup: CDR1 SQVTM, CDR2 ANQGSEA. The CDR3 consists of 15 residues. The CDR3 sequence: CSGTPGVERNTEAFF. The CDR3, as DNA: TGCAGCGGAACGCCAGGGGTAGAGAGAAACACTGAAGCTTTCTTT.

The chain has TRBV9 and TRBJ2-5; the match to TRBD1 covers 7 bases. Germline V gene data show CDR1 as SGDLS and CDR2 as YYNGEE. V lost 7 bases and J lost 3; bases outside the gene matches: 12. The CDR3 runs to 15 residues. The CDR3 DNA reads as TGTGCCAGCTCGCTCCGATCCGGGACAGAAGAGACCCAGTACTTC. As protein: CASSLRSGTEETQYF.

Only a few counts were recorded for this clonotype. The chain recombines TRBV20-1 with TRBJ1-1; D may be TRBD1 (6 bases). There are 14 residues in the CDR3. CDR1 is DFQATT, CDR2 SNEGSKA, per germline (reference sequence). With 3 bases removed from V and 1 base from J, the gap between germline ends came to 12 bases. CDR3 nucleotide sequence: TGCAGTGCTAGTCAGGGGACACGGAACACTGAAGCTTTCTTT. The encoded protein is CSASQGTRNTEAFF.

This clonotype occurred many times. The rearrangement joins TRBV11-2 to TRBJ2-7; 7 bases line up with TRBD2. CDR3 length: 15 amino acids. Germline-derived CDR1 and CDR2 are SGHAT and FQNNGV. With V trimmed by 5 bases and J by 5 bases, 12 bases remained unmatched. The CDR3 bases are TGTGCCAGCAGCACCGGGACTACTCTTACTGACGAGCAGTACTTC. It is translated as CASSTGTTLTDEQYF.

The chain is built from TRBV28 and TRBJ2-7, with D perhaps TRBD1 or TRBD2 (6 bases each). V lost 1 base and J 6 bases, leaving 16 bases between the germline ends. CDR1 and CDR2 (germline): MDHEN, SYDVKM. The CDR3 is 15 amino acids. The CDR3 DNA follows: TGTGCCAGCAGTTTATCCGGGGGCAGGTCTTCCGAGCAGTACTTC. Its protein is CASSLSGGRSSEQYF.